A selection of T cell receptor beta chains follows, all from one sample in a study of OX40 agonist ivuxolimab in advanced cancers. Data came from immunoSEQ multiplex PCR; TCRdb stores just in-frame clones and leaves some out. The sample has roughly 80,000 clones, around 86% seen once. This sample comprised CD4+ or CD8+ T cells sorted from blood, obtained in a trial of the OX40 agonist ivuxolimab. The receptors shown here come from an adult with an advanced solid tumor such as melanoma, head and neck, liver or kidney cancer. Each CDR3 is given with its conserved first and last residue. Not all rows give a size; the values are once, few, many and, for expanded clones, a class.

TRBV7-3	TRBJ2-5	-	CASSLGAPETQYF
TRBV11-2	TRBJ2-4	-	CASSLDGSSRYIQYF
TRBV28	TRBJ2-2	-	CASSSLTGPLDTGELFF
TRBV18	TRBJ2-7	-	CASSRLLPGQISYEQYF
TRBV11-2	TRBJ2-5	-	CASSPRALAGGQETQYF
TRBV4-3	TRBJ1-4	once	CASSRQQGVYEKLFF
TRBV5-1	TRBJ1-4	-	CASSLRDATNEKLFF
TRBV6-5	TRBJ2-2	-	CASSYVPPDGELFF
TRBV6-4	TRBJ1-2	-	CASSKSRDSLGYTF
TRBV7-2	TRBJ1-2	-	CASSHWTLNNYGYTF